This T cell receptor beta chain was sequenced during a study of neurological immune-mediated disorders. Study-wide points: In HTLV-1-associated myelopathy, TCR clonal expansion was greatest, whereas multiple sclerosis had the least, falling below healthy controls.

This clonotype appeared many times. What it binds is unknown. V trimming: 4 bases; J trimming: 7 bases; junction bases outside the gene matches: 13. The CDR3 length is 17 residues. In germline, CDR1 is SGHKS, CDR2 YYEKEE (reference sequence). Each CDR3 protein is one row after TCRdb ran MiXCR on the 5' RACE reads. This sample has over 65,000 distinct CDR3 sequences, with roughly 9% found just once. The receptor was isolated from a man in his fifties or sixties in good health. The J gene is TRBJ1-6, the V gene TRBV5-5; TRBD1 matches at 8 bases. The sample comprised PBMCs. The DNA for the CDR3 is TGTGCCAGCAGCCCCCTCGACAGGGGCCTTCAAAATTCACCCCTCCACTTT. Amino acids: CASSPLDRGLQNSPLHF.